The sample holds many counts of the clone carrying this T cell receptor beta chain. Its antigen is not known. Each CDR3 protein gets one entry after TCRdb re-called the reads with MiXCR. The data show roughly 700,000 distinct CDR3 sequences, with around 30% seen just once and 18% held by the top ten. The data stem from a study of T cell repertoires in cytomegalovirus infection. Across the whole study: HLA-C-restricted CMV epitopes, recently identified, and well-studied HLA-B-restricted ones were used by the study. From public TCR beta signatures came an indication of both CMV infection and matching HLA type. Whole-study findings and limits: Dominating the ex vivo response were HLA-C-restricted CMV-specific TCR beta clonotypes.

The CDR3 is made up of 12 amino acids. Trimming took 2 bases from V and 9 from J, leaving 11 bases between them. The germline gives CDR1 SGHVS, CDR2 FQNEAQ. This chain joins TRBV7-8 and TRBJ2-7; no firm D call. Source: cultured PBMCs, taken from culture after CMV antigen stimulation. The sequence was collected from a human donor in good health (CMV status not recorded). Some clones in this sample may be carry-over from other donors' samples. CDR3 bases: TGTGCCAGCAGCTTAACTCGCTGGGGGCAGTACTTC. This sequence encodes CASSLTRWGQYF.